This TCR beta chain was obtained from a study of blood T cell repertoires in COVID-19. Study information: From the United States, Italy and Spain came samples of acute and convalescent COVID-19. Sources were T cells, B-cell-depleted T cells, or PBMCs; the material itself was cDNA or gDNA.

Per the germline V gene, CDR1 is MNHEY and CDR2 is SVGAGI. V dropped 5 bases and J dropped 1 base, with 14 bases sitting between them. The CDR3 loop spans 15 amino acids. Original analysis: Nucleated cell counts were estimated from reference gene primer amplification. Measured with immunoSEQ multiplex PCR; TCRdb has only the in-frame clones, and not every one. That table supplies the V and J calls and clone size; D and trimming were determined from the DNA. The data show around 170,000 clones, about 87% seen once. The rearrangement links TRBV6-5 to TRBJ1-1; perhaps TRBD1 as D (6 bases). The sample comprised peripheral blood. The clonotype originates from a man aged 55 to 70 with acute or convalescent COVID-19. CDR3 sequence reads: CASSHTPTGNTEAFF. The CDR3 DNA is TGTGCCAGCAGTCACACCCCGACAGGGAACACTGAAGCTTTCTTT.